What follows are 19 T cell receptor beta chains derived from one specimen sequenced in a study of regulatory T cells in long-lasting Graves disease. HTBI primers from iRepertoire and Arm-PCR of CDR3 regions yielded the TCR beta libraries. TCRdb re-called the multiplex PCR reads with MiXCR, one entry per CDR3 protein. Of roughly 400,000 distinct CDR3 sequences listed, over 15% are singletons. Time point denoted: newly diagnosed GD, antithyroid drugs for less than 3 months. TCR sequences were obtained from RNA taken from PBMCs. These data also formed part of another study, on T cells in Graves' hyperthyroidism and ophthalmopathy.

The material sequenced was peripheral blood mononuclear cells (PBMCs), taken at new diagnosis, from a patient treated with antithyroid drugs. These receptors originate from a woman younger than 30 with Graves disease.

This clonotype was seen at least ten times. The gene calls are TRBV5-1 and TRBJ1-4; no clear D gene. CDR3 length equals 16 residues. Trimming removed 0 bases at V and 7 bases at J, with 16 bases between. Germline V CDR1 and CDR2: SGHRS, YFSETQ. DNA for the CDR3: TGCGCCAGCAGCTTGGCCGTGGGTGGCGGTCGTGAAAAACTGTTTTTT. Translated: CASSLAVGGGREKLFF.

The chain combines TRBV5-1 with TRBJ2-7; perhaps TRBD1 as D (6 bases). CDR3 size: 14 residues. Trimming cost V 1 base and J 5 bases, with 13 bases left between them. Germline V gene lookup returns CDR1 SGHRS and CDR2 YFSETQ. The CDR3 sequence is CASSLWGRGNEQYF. The CDR3 DNA is TGCGCCAGCAGCTTGTGGGGCAGGGGAAACGAGCAGTACTTC. Full variable domain (remainder filled in from reference TRBV5-1 and TRBJ2-7): KAGVTQTPRYLIKTRGQQVTLSCSPISGHRSVSWYQQTPGQGLQFLFEYFSETQRNKGNFPGRFSGRQFSNSRSEMNVSTLELGDSALYLCASSLWGRGNEQYFGPGTRLTVT.

This clonotype has ten or more counts. J is TRBJ2-3 and V is TRBV3-1; 12 bases agree with TRBD2. V shed 1 base and J 6 bases; nucleotides not matched to a gene: 8. The CDR3 is 17 residues long. CDR1 and CDR2 (germline): LGHDT, YNNKEL (reference sequence). CDR3 protein: CASSQGGGLAGTDTQYF. CDR3 bases: TGTGCCAGCAGCCAAGGGGGAGGACTAGCGGGGACCGATACGCAGTATTTT.

The chain is built from TRBV9 and TRBJ2-5; TRBD1 might be the D (5 bases). CDR1 is SGDLS and CDR2 is YYNGEE in the germline V gene. V shed 0 bases and J shed 5 bases, with 11 bases lying between them. The CDR3 has 14 amino acids. CDR3 sequence (DNA): TGTGCCAGCAGCGTAGAAGGGGCTAGTGAGACCCAGTACTTC. As protein: CASSVEGASETQYF.

The chain uses TRBV10-2 and TRBJ1-1; 8 nucleotides agree with TRBD1. The germline CDR1 and CDR2 sequences are WSHSY and SAAADI. The CDR3 loop spans 14 amino acids. V lost 3 bases to trimming and J lost 4 bases; unmatched junction nucleotides: 4. The CDR3 DNA follows: TGCGCCAGCAGTGACTACACAGGGGGCACTGAAGCTTTCTTT. Protein product: CASSDYTGGTEAFF.

The rearrangement links TRBV4-1 to TRBJ2-7; no clear D gene. The CDR3 has 16 amino acids. CDR1 MGHRA and CDR2 YSYEKL come from the germline V gene. Deletions cut 3 bases from V and 3 bases from J, with 18 bases between. The CDR3 sequence is CASSQRTEERYYEQYF. The CDR3, as DNA: TGCGCCAGCAGCCAGCGGACCGAAGAACGGTACTACGAGCAGTACTTC.

This chain links TRBV6-5 with TRBJ2-5; 10 nucleotides line up with TRBD2. Germline CDR1 and CDR2: MNHEY and SVGAGI. The trim removed 0 bases at V and 3 bases at J, leaving 7 bases unmatched. The CDR3 extends over 17 amino acids. The DNA for the CDR3 is TGTGCCAGCAGTTACTCGAGGCTAGCGGGAGATAAAGAGACCCAGTACTTC. It encodes CASSYSRLAGDKETQYF.

This clonotype was seen at least ten times. V gene TRBV27 combines with J gene TRBJ2-7; 7 bases align to TRBD2. J was trimmed by 3 bases and V by 0 bases; bases with no gene match: 8. CDR3 length: 16 amino acids. Germline CDR1 MNHEY, CDR2 SMNVEV (reference sequence). In nucleotides, the CDR3 is TGTGCCAGCAGTTTATCCCCGACTAGCCAATACTACGAGCAGTACTTC. Translation gives CASSLSPTSQYYEQYF.

This clonotype was observed many times. The chain employs TRBV7-2 and TRBJ2-7, with 11 bases lining up with TRBD1. Germline V lookup: CDR1 SGHTA, CDR2 FQGNSA. The CDR3 runs to 20 residues. V lost 5 bases, J lost 5 bases, and 23 bases stayed unmatched. The CDR3 DNA reads TGTGCCAGCAGCCTAGGGAAGGACCGGGACAGGGGGAAGGGGGAACACGAGCAGTACTTC. Protein: CASSLGKDRDRGKGEHEQYF.

The sample holds many counts of this clonotype. The CDR3 reads CASSYSRGTGTGGYEQYF. CDR3 bases: TGTGCCAGCAGTTACTCGCGGGGTACCGGGACAGGCGGCTACGAGCAGTACTTC. The genes are TRBV6-5 and TRBJ2-7, with 8 bases fitting TRBD1. The CDR3 spans 18 residues. The germline V gene has CDR1 MNHEY and CDR2 SVGAGI. V was pared by 0 bases and J by 3 bases, with 13 bases of the junction left unmatched.

This clonotype has at least ten counts. V usage is TRBV30 and J usage is TRBJ1-1; no clear D. With 3 bases removed from V and 0 bases from J, the gap between germline ends came to 8 bases. Germline values: CDR1 GTSNPN, CDR2 SVGIG (reference sequence). This CDR3 has 13 amino acids. The CDR3 reads CAWSRTVNTEAFF. The CDR3 bases are TGTGCCTGGAGCCGGACGGTGAACACTGAAGCTTTCTTT.

The V gene is TRBV30, the J gene TRBJ2-2, with 9 bases that match TRBD2. The ends lost 0 bases at V and 6 bases at J; junction bases unmatched: 5. The V gene's germline CDR1 is GTSNPN and CDR2 SVGIG (reference sequence). This CDR3 is 15 amino acids long. CDR3 sequence (DNA): TGTGCCTGGAGTGTAAGGACTAGCGCCTCCGGGGAGCTGTTTTTT. Protein product: CAWSVRTSASGELFF. The full variable domain, its missing parts supplied by reference TRBV30 and TRBJ2-2, is SQTIHQWPATLVQPVGSPLSLECTVEGTSNPNLYWYRQAAGRGLQLLFYSVGIGQISSEVPQNLSASRPQDRQFILSSKKLLLSDSGFYLCAWSVRTSASGELFFGEGSRLTVL.

This clonotype was seen more than once but under ten times. The chain joins TRBV14 to TRBJ2-6; no definite D call. The CDR3 runs to 15 residues. CDR1 is SGHDN, CDR2 FVKESK, per germline. V lost 6 bases and J 2 bases, leaving 11 bases between the germline ends. The CDR3, as DNA: TGTGCCAGCAGGCCGGCCGCTACTGGGGCCAACGTCCTGACTTTC. It encodes CASRPAATGANVLTF. Using reference TRBV14 and TRBJ2-6 for the parts outside the CDR3, the full variable domain is EAGVTQFPSHSVIEKGQTVTLRCDPISGHDNLYWYRRVMGKEIKFLLHFVKESKQDESGMPNNRFLAERTGGTYSTLKVQPAELEDSGVYFCASRPAATGANVLTFGAGSRLTVL.

This clonotype was counted at least ten times. At one end the junction does not follow the germline gene, possibly because of a read error. The J gene is TRBJ2-7, the V gene TRBV3-1; 11 bases are shared with TRBD2. This CDR3 has 12 residues. CDR1 is LGHDT, CDR2 YNNKEL, per germline (reference sequence). The CDR3, as DNA: TGTGCCAGCAGCCATATGTCGGGACTAGCGGATTTC. This sequence encodes CASSHMSGLADF.

This clonotype came up many times. Compared with germline, one end of the junction differs, possibly owing to a read error. The chain links TRBV28 to TRBJ1-1; D is possibly TRBD1 (6 bases). The CDR3 runs to 11 residues. The germline gives CDR1 MDHEN, CDR2 SYDVKM. The CDR3 coding sequence is TGTGCCAGCAGTTCCGGACAGATGGGGGATTTT. This codes for CASSSGQMGDF.

Points on this clonotype: A much larger clone is a single base away; this may be a read error. The rearrangement joins TRBV24-1 to TRBJ2-1; 10 positions agree with TRBD1. The junction had 9 bases not matched to a gene; V was cut back by 4 bases and J by 10 bases. The CDR3 has 15 residues. CDR1 and CDR2 from the germline V gene are KGHDR and SFDVKD. This chain's CDR3 is CATSDETGGTYEQFF. In nucleotides, the CDR3 is TGTGCCACCAGTGACGAGACAGGGGGCACCTACGAGCAGTTCTTC.

In this sample, this clonotype is medium-sized. The V and J genes are TRBV27 and TRBJ2-7, with TRBD1 matching 7 bases. The germline CDR1 and CDR2 sequences are MNHEY and SMNVEV (reference sequence). Trimming at V came to 5 bases and at J to 6 bases, leaving 16 bases not matched to a gene. The CDR3 is made up of 16 amino acids. The CDR3 region has the DNA TGTGCCAGCAGTCCTCGCGGCAAAACAGGGGAGCGCGAGCAGTACTTC. This translates into CASSPRGKTGEREQYF.

Ten or more counts support this clonotype. The chain combines TRBV20-1 with TRBJ2-7, with 11 bases that match TRBD1. The CDR3 loop spans 15 amino acids. Germline CDR1 reads DFQATT; CDR2 reads SNEGSKA (reference sequence). Trimming at V came to 4 bases and at J to 1 base, leaving 6 bases not matched to a gene. Here the CDR3 reads CSAMRGQGGSYEQYF. The CDR3 nucleotides are TGCAGTGCTATGAGGGGACAGGGGGGATCCTACGAGCAGTACTTC.

V and J are TRBV6-1 and TRBJ2-2; D possibly corresponds to TRBD1 (6 bases). Trimming left V 10 bases short and J 5 bases short, with 23 bases between. The germline V gene encodes CDR1 MNHNS and CDR2 SASEGT. This CDR3 comprises 16 residues. The CDR3 loop reads CAITRPGHRGTGELFF. The CDR3 DNA reads TGTGCCATAACTCGACCGGGACACCGAGGAACCGGGGAGCTGTTTTTT.